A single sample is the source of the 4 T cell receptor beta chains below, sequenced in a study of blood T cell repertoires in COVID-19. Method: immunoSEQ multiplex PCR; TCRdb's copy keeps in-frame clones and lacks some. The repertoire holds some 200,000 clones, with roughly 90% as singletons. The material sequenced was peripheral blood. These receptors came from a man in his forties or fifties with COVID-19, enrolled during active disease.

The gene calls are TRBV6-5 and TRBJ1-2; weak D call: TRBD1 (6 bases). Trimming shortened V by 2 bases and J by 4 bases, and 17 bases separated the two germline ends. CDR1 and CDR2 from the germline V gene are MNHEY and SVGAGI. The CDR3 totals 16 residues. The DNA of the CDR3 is TGTGCCAGCAGTTACCCCCCTGGAACAGGGATCTATGGCTACACCTTC. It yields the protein CASSYPPGTGIYGYTF.

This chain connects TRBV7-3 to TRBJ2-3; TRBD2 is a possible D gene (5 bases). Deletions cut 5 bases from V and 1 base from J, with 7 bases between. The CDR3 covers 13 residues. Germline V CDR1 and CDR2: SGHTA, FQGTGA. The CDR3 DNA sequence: TGTGCCAGCAGCGGTAGCGGCACAGATACGCAGTATTTT. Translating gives CASSGSGTDTQYF.

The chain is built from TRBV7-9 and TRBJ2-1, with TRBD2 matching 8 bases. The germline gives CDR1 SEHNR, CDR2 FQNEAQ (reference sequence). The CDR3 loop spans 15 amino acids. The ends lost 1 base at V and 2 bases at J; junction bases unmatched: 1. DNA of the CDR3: TGTGCCAGCAGCTTAGTAGCGGGGACCTACAATGAGCAGTTCTTC. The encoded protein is CASSLVAGTYNEQFF.

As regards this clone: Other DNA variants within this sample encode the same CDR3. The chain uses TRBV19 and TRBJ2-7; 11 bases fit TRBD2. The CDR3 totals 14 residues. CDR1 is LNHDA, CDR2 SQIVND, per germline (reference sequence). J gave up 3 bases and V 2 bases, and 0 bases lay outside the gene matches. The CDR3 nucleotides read TGTGCCAGTAGTATACTAGCGGGGGGCTACGAGCAGTACTTC. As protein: CASSILAGGYEQYF. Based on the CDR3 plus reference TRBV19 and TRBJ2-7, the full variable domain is DGGITQSPKYLFRKEGQNVTLSCEQNLNHDAMYWYRQDPGQGLRLIYYSQIVNDFQKGDIAEGYSVSREKKESFPLTVTSAQKNPTAFYLCASSILAGGYEQYFGPGTRLTVT.